This is a list of T cell receptor beta chains from one sample in a study of T-cell reconstitution after alpha-beta-depleted transplantation in children. TCRdb re-called the PCR reads with MiXCR, one entry per CDR3 protein. Found here are 200,000 to 250,000 distinct CDR3 sequences, about 9.2% of them singletons; the top ten hold around 6.2%. The sample in question was PBMCs from the stem cell graft donor, obtained from the stem cell graft. The receptor set was obtained from a human donor who donated a stem cell graft to a child with acute lymphoblastic leukemia. Each CDR3 is given with its conserved first and last residue. Fields, in order: clone size, D gene, V gene, J gene, CDR3 protein, CDR3 DNA. A D gene is named only where the DNA matches it firmly. Part of the rows lack a size; the others show once, few, many or a class for expanded clones.

>-|-|TRBV11-1|TRBJ2-7
CASSSQNPTKYDRTYEQYF
TGTGCCAGCAGCTCACAAAACCCCACAAAATACGACAGAACCTACGAGCAGTACTTC
>many|-|TRBV7-9|TRBJ2-5
CASSPLGLQETQYF
TGTGCCAGCAGCCCACTGGGACTCCAAGAGACCCAGTACTTC
>few|-|TRBV3-1|TRBJ1-2
CASSQDSAGRGYTF
TGTGCCAGCAGCCAAGATAGTGCAGGCCGAGGCTACACCTTC
>-|-|TRBV7-2|TRBJ1-1
CASSLAGIPMNTEAFF
TGTGCCAGCAGCTTAGCAGGTATCCCCATGAACACTGAAGCTTTCTTT
>many|-|TRBV15|TRBJ2-2
CATIQAGHTGELFF
TGTGCCACCATTCAAGCTGGGCACACCGGGGAGCTGTTTTTT
>few|-|TRBV12-3/TRBV12-4|TRBJ1-1
CASIQGWTEAFF
TGTGCCAGCATCCAGGGGTGGACTGAAGCTTTCTTT
>many|TRBD1|TRBV4-3|TRBJ1-1
CASSQQPGQGASAGEAFF
TGCGCCAGCAGCCAGCAACCAGGACAGGGGGCAAGTGCCGGTGAAGCTTTCTTT
>few|TRBD2|TRBV11-2|TRBJ2-5
CASSGRPGLAIETQYF
TGTGCCAGCAGCGGACGACCGGGACTAGCTATAGAGACCCAGTACTTC
>few|-|TRBV5-1|TRBJ1-2
CASSADTEGYTF
TGCGCCAGCAGCGCCGACACGGAAGGCTACACCTTC
>-|-|TRBV5-1|TRBJ2-6
CASSPALSGANVLTF
TGCGCCAGCAGTCCAGCCCTCTCTGGGGCCAACGTCCTGACTTTC
>few|TRBD1|TRBV7-2|TRBJ1-1
CASSLGQGPYEAFF
TGTGCCAGCAGCTTAGGACAGGGCCCCTATGAAGCTTTCTTT
>few|-|TRBV28|TRBJ1-1
CASSFVGRTAFF
TGTGCCAGCAGTTTTGTGGGAAGAACGGCTTTCTTT
>-|-|TRBV25-1|TRBJ1-1
CASSEYALGGADTEAFF
TGTGCCAGCAGTGAATATGCCTTGGGTGGGGCGGACACTGAAGCTTTCTTT
>few|TRBD2|TRBV12-3/TRBV12-4|TRBJ2-1
CASSLFRGGSYNEQFF
TGTGCCAGCAGTTTATTTCGGGGGGGCTCCTACAATGAGCAGTTCTTC
>-|TRBD1|TRBV12-3/TRBV12-4|TRBJ1-1
CASTPGATGATEAFF
TGTGCCAGCACCCCCGGAGCGACAGGGGCGACTGAAGCTTTCTTT
>few|TRBD1|TRBV11-2|TRBJ1-1
CASSLTGTGDTEAFF
TGTGCCAGCAGTTTAACCGGGACAGGGGACACTGAAGCTTTCTTT
>few|-|TRBV5-1|TRBJ1-1
CASSLQGGDTEAFF
TGCGCCAGCAGCCTACAGGGCGGGGACACTGAAGCTTTCTTT
>-|-|TRBV7-9|TRBJ2-5
CASSLGDETQYF
TGTGCCAGCAGCTTAGGTGATGAGACCCAGTACTTC
>-|-|TRBV14|TRBJ2-7
CASSRGRGGYEQYF
TGTGCCAGCAGCAGGGGTCGGGGAGGCTACGAGCAGTACTTC
>few|-|TRBV5-1|TRBJ2-3
CASSVELDTQYF
TGCGCCAGCAGCGTCGAGCTAGATACGCAGTATTTT
>many|-|TRBV4-3|TRBJ2-7
CASSQDLGAYEQYF
TGCGCCAGCAGCCAAGATTTGGGGGCCTACGAGCAGTACTTC
>many|-|TRBV12-3/TRBV12-4|TRBJ2-2
CATQASANTGELFF
TGTGCCACCCAAGCGTCCGCGAACACCGGGGAGCTGTTTTTT
>-|-|TRBV18|TRBJ1-2
CASSPGDAGYGYTF
TGTGCCAGCTCACCAGGAGATGCGGGGTATGGCTACACCTTC
>many|-|TRBV20-1|TRBJ1-1
CSAQVGYTEAFF
TGCAGTGCCCAGGTCGGTTACACTGAAGCTTTCTTT
>-|-|TRBV4-3|TRBJ2-2
CASSQVLSGTTRGTGELFF
TGCGCCAGCAGCCAAGTTTTATCCGGGACCACAAGGGGCACCGGGGAGCTGTTTTTT
>few|TRBD2|TRBV7-8|TRBJ2-1
CASSWELASRSNEQFF
TGTGCCAGCAGCTGGGAACTAGCGTCTCGAAGCAATGAGCAGTTCTTC
>many|-|TRBV5-6|TRBJ1-6
CASSSGPTNSPLHF
TGTGCCAGCAGCTCGGGACCGACCAATTCACCCCTCCACTTT
>many|-|TRBV5-1|TRBJ2-7
CASSFTRQSNSYEQYF
TGCGCCAGCAGCTTTACCCGACAGAGCAACTCCTACGAGCAGTACTTC
>many|-|TRBV7-2|TRBJ2-7
CASSLKGDIGEQYF
TGTGCCAGCAGCTTAAAAGGTGACATCGGCGAGCAGTACTTC
>few|-|TRBV7-9|TRBJ1-6
CASSPFWPSGTNSPLHF
TGTGCCAGCAGCCCTTTTTGGCCGAGTGGTACCAATTCACCCCTCCACTTT
>many|-|TRBV3-1|TRBJ2-7
CASSQPGHIYEQYF
TGTGCCAGCAGCCAACCCGGCCATATTTACGAGCAGTACTTC
>-|-|TRBV27|TRBJ1-1
CASKRRGQNTEAFF
TGTGCCAGCAAGCGAAGGGGCCAGAACACTGAAGCTTTCTTT
>many|-|TRBV12-3/TRBV12-4|TRBJ2-1
CASSSNLGGGNEQFF
TGTGCCAGCAGTTCAAACTTAGGGGGGGGCAATGAGCAGTTCTTC
>few|-|TRBV7-2|TRBJ2-5
CASSLETTQETQYF
TGTGCCAGCAGCTTAGAGACTACACAAGAGACCCAGTACTTC
>-|-|TRBV18|TRBJ2-1
CASSPPNSPGGLDAFF
TGTGCCAGCTCACCACCGAATTCTCCGGGGGGCCTAGATGCCTTCTTC
>-|TRBD1|TRBV10-3|TRBJ2-2
CAISEQDRVNTGELFF
TGTGCCATCAGTGAACAGGACAGGGTGAACACCGGGGAGCTGTTTTTT
>many|-|TRBV20-1|TRBJ1-6
CSVDRQDNSPLHF
TGCAGTGTTGACAGGCAAGATAATTCACCCCTCCACTTT
>many|TRBD1|TRBV10-3|TRBJ1-1
CAIRKGQDNTEAFF
TGTGCCATCAGAAAGGGACAGGATAACACTGAAGCTTTCTTT
>many|-|TRBV4-1|TRBJ2-2
CASSGLLRAGELFF
TGCGCCAGCAGCGGATTACTTAGGGCCGGGGAGCTGTTTTTT
>-|-|TRBV20-1|TRBJ1-2
CSARDPIMGPNYGYTF
TGCAGTGCTAGAGATCCCATAATGGGGCCCAACTATGGCTACACCTTC
>-|-|TRBV12-3/TRBV12-4|TRBJ1-6
CASSLVVGEGYNSPLHF
TGTGCCAGCAGTTTAGTCGTTGGGGAGGGTTATAATTCACCCCTCCACTTT
>few|TRBD1|TRBV6-5|TRBJ2-7
CASSYSPGQGYEQYF
TGTGCCAGCAGTTACTCTCCGGGACAGGGCTACGAGCAGTACTTC